This TCR beta chain originates from a study of PD-1 blockade in classical Hodgkin lymphoma (dated by TCRdb to the early 2020s). Some background on the complete study: A peripheral blood immune signature of response to PD-1 blockade in classical Hodgkin lymphoma was defined using TCR beta sequencing and CyTOF.

The Qiagen DNeasy kit was used to extract genomic DNA both from unsorted PBMCs and from the negatively selected CD4+ and CD8+ fractions. TCR beta CDR3 regions were subjected to amplification by immunoSEQ multiplex PCR with primers that anneal to V and J segments. Amplification bias was minimized using a synthetic immune receptor repertoire, and residual bias was removed computationally after sequencing. Per the authors' processing: Custom Python scripts were used to quantify repertoire diversity as the Shannon entropy index. The unsorted, CD4+ and CD8+ repertoires were each analyzed separately, with the exception of combined analyses, where CD4+ and CD8+ sequences were merged in silico. TCRdb obtained this table from immuneACCESS and retained in-frame rearrangements with V and J assigned. These tables miss some clones; where compared with another copy, unresolved V genes account for less than half of the shortfall, and the remainder is unexplained. The V and J calls and clone size are taken from that table; D and trimming were inferred from the DNA. This sample has under 80,000 clones in its table, and more than 85% of those were observed once. The top ten clones comprise about 2.8% of the sample.

In the paper's terms, the time point label means: newly diagnosed, previously untreated cHL patient sample. As a comparison group for the relapsed/refractory trial patients, PBMCs from patients with newly diagnosed, previously untreated classical Hodgkin lymphoma were sequenced. After peripheral blood was drawn into 8 mL Vacutainer Cell Preparation Tubes, PBMCs were isolated by centrifugation and then cryopreserved. A word on this clone: Its antigen is currently not known. Base qualities are missing; no much larger clone stands one base away.

Looking up the germline V gene yields CDR1 MDHEN and CDR2 SYDVKM. The CDR3 numbers 17 residues from cysteine through phenylalanine. Kept here is only the CDR3 DNA, which spans 51 bases and is read in frame from base 1. V is cut back by 7 bases and J by 5 bases, with 18 bases in the junction unmatched. Results and caveats for the whole study, not just this receptor: Baseline TCR diversity was reported to be lower in newly diagnosed patients than in healthy donors and to be lower still in relapsed/refractory patients. The study covered only a single clinical trial cohort, and the causes of the repertoire differences, possibly disease activity or prior therapy, were still not defined.

The chain links TRBV28 with TRBJ2-3; 7 middle bases align to TRBD2. This clonotype originated in a human donor with classical Hodgkin lymphoma. The sample comprised peripheral blood mononuclear cells (PBMCs). The CDR3 amino acid sequence is: CASTPHGGEGQIDTQYF. The DNA sequence is as follows: TGTGCCAGCACTCCACATGGGGGGGAGGGCCAGATAGATACGCAGTATTTT.